This T cell receptor beta chain was profiled in a study of cytomegalovirus exposure and HLA in healthy donors. Data came from immunoSEQ multiplex PCR; TCRdb stores just in-frame clones and leaves some out. The data contain 82,000 or so clones, around 92% of them seen just once; the ten biggest clones take up 0.65% to 0.7%. About this clone: What it binds is unknown.

CDR1 MNHEY and CDR2 SMNVEV come from the germline V gene (reference sequence). This CDR3 is built from 11 residues. Trimming pared 6 bases from V and 3 bases from J, leaving 3 bases between. Whole-study results and caveats: Whilst most TCR sequences proved rare, a subset of public TCRs occurred across many donors.

The specimen sequenced was PBMCs. The rearrangement joins TRBV27 to TRBJ1-3; unclear D gene. This clonotype originated in a man between 18 and 35 years old in good health and CMV-seronegative. CDR3 coding DNA: TGTGCCAGCAGCCATGGAAACACCATATATTTT. The encoded protein is CASSHGNTIYF.